Shown below are 18 T cell receptor beta chains from a single sample sequenced in a study of response to subunit inactivated influenza vaccine. TCRdb itself ran the RT-PCR reads through MiXCR, one entry per CDR3 protein. The sample yields just under 250,000 distinct CDR3 sequences, 9.5% to 15% seen once. Sequencing was performed on non-naive T cells sorted from PBMCs, taken approximately 15 days before vaccination. The source is a middle-aged man who received an inactivated influenza vaccine.

This chain joins TRBV7-8 and TRBJ2-1; 7 bases map to TRBD1. Unmatched junction bases numbered 4, after V lost 2 bases and J lost 6 bases. From germline, CDR1 is SGHVS and CDR2 FQNEAQ. This CDR3 is 14 amino acids long. CDR3 sequence reads: CASSLLRQGNEQFF. Written as DNA, the CDR3 is TGTGCCAGCAGCTTACTAAGACAGGGCAATGAGCAGTTCTTC.

The J gene is TRBJ2-1, the V gene TRBV6-5, with 8 bases that match TRBD1. The CDR3 is 16 amino acids. J lost 8 bases, V lost 3 bases, and 12 bases had no gene match. Germline V gene data show CDR1 as MNHEY and CDR2 as SVGAGI. CDR3 in amino acids: CASSYGHRGKGYEQFF. CDR3 bases: TGTGCCAGCAGTTATGGCCACAGGGGGAAGGGCTATGAGCAGTTCTTC.

In its sample, this clonotype was seen many times. The rearrangement links TRBV5-6 to TRBJ1-4; D may be TRBD1 (6 bases). V lost 0 bases to trimming and J lost 7 bases, with 13 bases between them. The CDR3 contains 15 residues. CDR1 and CDR2 from the germline V gene are SGHDT and YYEEEE. The CDR3 region is CASSLGAGTSEKLFF. The DNA of the CDR3 is TGTGCCAGCAGCTTGGGGGCCGGGACATCTGAAAAACTGTTTTTT.

The rearrangement joins TRBV7-6 to TRBJ2-7; 9 nucleotides align to TRBD1. Trimming cost V 5 bases and J 2 bases; bases outside gene matches: 10. The length of the CDR3 is 16 residues. CDR1 is SGHVS, CDR2 FNYEAQ, per germline. The chain's CDR3 is CASSPLSGTGPYEQYF. The CDR3 DNA follows: TGTGCCAGCAGCCCGCTGTCCGGGACAGGGCCCTACGAGCAGTACTTC.

This clonotype came up many times. The genes are TRBV5-1 and TRBJ2-3, with D perhaps matching TRBD1 or TRBD2 (6 bases each). Trimming pared 5 bases from V and 0 bases from J, leaving 10 bases between. CDR1 SGHRS and CDR2 YFSETQ come from the germline V gene. CDR3 length equals 14 residues. CDR3 sequence: CASSSGASTDTQYF. The CDR3 DNA reads TGCGCCAGCAGTTCGGGGGCTAGCACAGATACGCAGTATTTT. Full variable domain (outside the CDR3, taken from reference TRBV5-1 and TRBJ2-3): KAGVTQTPRYLIKTRGQQVTLSCSPISGHRSVSWYQQTPGQGLQFLFEYFSETQRNKGNFPGRFSGRQFSNSRSEMNVSTLELGDSALYLCASSSGASTDTQYFGPGTRLTVL.

For the CDR3, the DNA is TGTGCCAGCGTCCGGACAGGGGGCGCGGGCACTGAAGCTTTCTTT. Protein sequence: CASVRTGGAGTEAFF. The rearrangement uses TRBV12-3 or TRBV12-4 and TRBJ1-1; 11 bases fit TRBD1. This CDR3 contains 15 residues. Trimming removed 8 bases from V and 4 bases from J; junction bases left unmatched: 9.

This chain uses TRBV9 with TRBJ2-1, with TRBD2 matching over 9 bases. The CDR3 is 15 amino acids. Germline CDR1 and CDR2: SGDLS and YYNGEE. V lost 0 bases to trimming and J lost 7 bases; unmatched junction nucleotides: 5. CDR3 protein: CASSVGPSGRNEQFF. The CDR3 DNA sequence: TGTGCCAGCAGCGTAGGGCCCAGCGGGAGGAATGAGCAGTTCTTC.

The chain combines TRBV28 with TRBJ2-7, with 7 bases aligning to TRBD1. Losses at the gene ends were 3 bases for V and 6 bases for J; bases not matched to a gene: 5. Germline-derived CDR1 and CDR2 are MDHEN and SYDVKM. The CDR3 is 13 amino acids. CDR3 loop: CASSFYRGTEQYF. The DNA for the CDR3 is TGTGCCAGCAGTTTTTACAGGGGTACCGAGCAGTACTTC.

The table lists this clonotype with many counts. The chain employs TRBV4-2 and TRBJ2-2; D not resolved. The germline gives CDR1 LGHNA, CDR2 YNFKEQ. The CDR3 has 16 residues. V was trimmed by 1 base and J by 0 bases, leaving 9 bases between them. The CDR3, as DNA: TGTGCCAGCAGCCAAGTACATCGGGCGAACACCGGGGAGCTGTTTTTT. Translation gives CASSQVHRANTGELFF.

The chain employs TRBV7-2 and TRBJ1-6; the match to TRBD1 covers 10 bases. The CDR3 sequence is 15 residues long. Germline V gene data show CDR1 as SGHTA and CDR2 as FQGNSA. V shed 3 bases, J shed 8 bases, and the junction held 4 bases outside the gene matches. CDR3 DNA sequence: TGTGCCAGCAGCTTTAGACAGGGGGCGGATTCACCCCTCCACTTT. It encodes CASSFRQGADSPLHF. Filled out from reference TRBV7-2 and TRBJ1-6, the complete variable domain reads GAGVSQSPSNKVTEKGKDVELRCDPISGHTALYWYRQSLGQGLEFLIYFQGNSAPDKSGLPSDRFSAERTGGSVSTLTIQRTQQEDSAVYLCASSFRQGADSPLHFGNGTRLTVT.

Concerning this clonotype: This sequence may be a read error, since a much larger clone differs from it by one base. The chain recombines TRBV20-1 with TRBJ1-5, with D tentatively TRBD1 (5 bases). CDR1 and CDR2 from the germline V gene are DFQATT and SNEGSKA (reference sequence). This CDR3 region has 12 residues. CDR3 protein: CCAGTLDQPQHF. DNA of the CDR3: TGCTGTGCCGGGACTCTAGATCAGCCCCAGCATTTT.

This clonotype came up many times. The genes are TRBV12-3 or TRBV12-4 and TRBJ1-5; 8 nucleotides match TRBD1. The CDR3 length is 15 residues. V trimming: 5 bases; J trimming: 2 bases; junction bases outside the gene matches: 5. CDR3 amino acids: CASSAGGMGNQPQHF. The CDR3 bases are TGTGCCAGCAGTGCAGGGGGCATGGGCAATCAGCCCCAGCATTTT.

This clonotype was picked up a small number of times. This chain links TRBV6-2 or TRBV6-3 with TRBJ1-2; tentative D call: TRBD1 (5 bases). CDR1 and CDR2 (germline): MNHEY, SVGEGT. V was shortened by 0 bases and J by 5 bases, with 16 bases between the two germline ends. The length of the CDR3 is 16 residues. CDR3 nucleotides: TGTGCCAGCAGTTACTCGTTAAGGTCTGAGGGGTATGGCTACACCTTC. Translating gives CASSYSLRSEGYGYTF.

The chain combines TRBV12-3 or TRBV12-4 with TRBJ2-3; tentatively, D is TRBD2 (5 bases). CDR3 length: 15 residues. Deletions cut 7 bases from V and 5 bases from J, with 19 bases between. CDR3 residues: CASTPILGGVDTQYF. The DNA for the CDR3 is TGTGCCAGCACCCCGATACTAGGAGGTGTAGATACGCAGTATTTT.

The table lists this clonotype with a few counts. CDR3 in amino acids: CASSSNRRGGAYNEQFF. The CDR3 DNA reads as TGTGCCAGCAGTTCAAATAGGCGCGGGGGGGCGTACAATGAGCAGTTCTTC. The chain joins TRBV28 to TRBJ2-1; 9 bases line up with TRBD2. Germline V gene lookup returns CDR1 MDHEN and CDR2 SYDVKM. CDR3 length equals 17 residues. J was trimmed by 4 bases and V by 4 bases; bases with no gene match: 11.

The chain has TRBV6-5 and TRBJ2-7; D is perhaps TRBD1 or TRBD2 (5 bases each). The germline V and J ends were trimmed by 5 bases and 4 bases, with 9 bases remaining between them. The CDR3 extends over 12 amino acids. Looked up from germline, CDR1 is MNHEY and CDR2 is SVGAGI. The CDR3 sequence is CASSGDGYEQYF. The CDR3 DNA reads TGTGCCAGCAGTGGGGACGGGTACGAGCAGTACTTC.

This clonotype was recorded a few times. The J gene is TRBJ1-2, the V gene TRBV10-3; D unclear. Trimming cost V 6 bases and J 4 bases, with 15 bases left between them. The CDR3 is 14 amino acids. CDR1 is ENHRY and CDR2 is SYGVKD in the germline V gene. CDR3 in DNA: TGTGCCATCAGCTTAGAGCTTGCCAGCTATGGCTACACCTTC. It codes for CAISLELASYGYTF.

This chain uses TRBV25-1 with TRBJ2-6; D remains ambiguous. The germline V gene has CDR1 MGHDK and CDR2 SYGVNS. The CDR3 extends over 15 amino acids. The V end was cut by 4 bases, the J end by 0 bases, with 7 bases between. The chain's CDR3 is CASSGVFSGANVLTF. The DNA of the CDR3 is TGTGCCAGCAGTGGGGTCTTCTCTGGGGCCAACGTCCTGACTTTC.